The subject of this entry is one T cell receptor beta chain. Its antigen specificity is not known. TCR beta CDR3 regions were amplified by multiplex PCR from an average of roughly 1,200 ng genomic DNA per sample using the immunoSEQ assay. Primer bias was corrected in the assay by using a complete synthetic TCR repertoire to establish an amplification baseline. The amplicons were sequenced on the Illumina platform. As for the authors' bioinformatics: Error correction of the sequences involved clustering with frequency ratios plus a modified nearest-neighbor algorithm, after which the sequences were analyzed in the immunoSEQ Analyzer using IMGT gene definitions. At each rarefaction depth, TCR richness and evenness were averaged across 20 rarefaction repeats, and samples with fewer sequences than that depth were excluded. Relative abundances of V, D and J genes were compared between groups using Wilcoxon rank sum tests, with FDR correction applied. In the blinded duplicates, the intraclass correlation was just under 97% for TCR richness and averaged about 76% across 66 gene segments. TCRdb took this table from immuneACCESS and kept in-frame rearrangements with V and J called. Such tables lack part of the clones; where checked against another copy, unresolved V genes explain under half of the gap, and the rest is unexplained. V, J and clone size were drawn from that table, and D and trimming were deduced from the DNA. This sample's records show around 37,000 clones. 6.4% of the sample is in the top ten clones.

The entry originates in a study of T cells in women clearing cervical HPV infection (dated by TCRdb to 2016 to 2019). General notes on the study: The cases were approximately 23 women with histologically confirmed HPV16-related CIN3 or worse, and 2 of those women had invasive cancers. For cases, the median interval between lesion detection and blood sampling was about 140 days, with an interquartile range of roughly 90 to 200 days. As quality controls, five blinded duplicates were added to each group, bringing the total to approximately 60 samples made up of 50 or so participants and 10 replicates. The exploratory proof-of-principle case-control study was nested within the Guanacaste HPV Natural History Study in Costa Rica and compared TCR repertoires across cervical HPV16 outcomes. Controls were more than 20 women whose single incident HPV16 infection cleared within 12 months without precancer or cancer developing. Cases were matched to controls by age within five years and by the year the sample was collected. Because only a few women had HLA typing data, the possibility that HLA type acted as a confounder could not be ruled out. Blood from cases was collected at the visit at which the lesion was first identified, whereas blood from controls was collected once infection was no longer detected. In the parent cohort, 10,049 women aged 18 or older were enrolled in Guanacaste, Costa Rica, during about 1993 to 1994 and were followed for more than 6 years. Cases had a median age of almost 35 years compared with 37 to 45 for controls, and baseline characteristics showed no significant differences between the groups.

Every participant had a single incident cervical HPV16 infection, and women with prevalent HPV16 infections were excluded. Cervical HPV DNA was detected by MY09/MY11 PCR and genotyped by dot-blot hybridization. Around 14 mL of heparinized blood was centrifuged, after which the buffy coat was aliquoted, frozen at -30 degrees C, and then stored at -80 degrees C. QIAGEN kits were used to extract genomic DNA from the buffy coat specimens. Paper-wide results and their limitations: Random forest classifiers combining richness and V gene abundances distinguished cases from controls with an estimated AUC of 0.7 to 0.85. CIN3+ cases had significantly higher TCR repertoire richness than controls across sequencing depths, but evenness did not differ between the groups. Because of the cross-sectional design, the study could not determine whether the associations came before infection or resulted from infection, and neither effector/memory subsets nor HPV-specific T cells were isolated. Because the number of T cells in each sample was unknown, differences in richness could reflect differing T-cell content rather than repertoire biology.

Sequenced input: blood buffy coat. The TCR originated in a woman aged 18-70 years with a cervical HPV16 infection that either progressed to CIN3+ or cleared (not recorded which).

CDR3 DNA, as far as it was read: TGTGCCTGGAGTCCGGGACAGGGGGCCGAGGGC. This yields the protein CAWSPGQGAEG. The whole CDR3 protein is CAWSPGQGAEGYTF. This chain is built from TRBV30 and TRBJ1-2, and TRBD1 aligns with 12 junction nucleotides. Coverage ceases 3 residues before the CDR3 finishes, and the germline J gene fills in the end. From the germline V gene (reference sequence), CDR1 is GTSNPN and CDR2 is SVGIG. The CDR3 measures 14 amino acids from cysteine to phenylalanine. Only the CDR3 bases that were read are kept: 33 of them, in frame from base 1.